The 21 T cell receptor beta chains below were found in one sample sequenced in a study of T cells in Graves' hyperthyroidism and ophthalmopathy. Researchers took RNA transcripts and amplified the TCR beta CDR3 regions from them. An initial round of RT-PCR targeting the TCR CDR3 relied on the HTBI primer set. Via MiXCR, TCRdb re-called the multiplex PCR reads, giving one row per CDR3 protein. The data contain around 540,000 distinct CDR3 sequences, under 60% of them seen just once; the ten biggest clones take up 8.2%. The specimen was peripheral blood or thyroid tissue (not recorded which). Every receptor here comes from a woman aged 18-35 years with Graves' hyperthyroidism.

In its sample, this clonotype was seen many times. The chain recombines TRBV12-3 or TRBV12-4 with TRBJ2-7; D uncertain. The CDR3 contains 13 residues. Trimming cost V 6 bases and J 0 bases, with 9 bases left between them. The CDR3 bases are TGTGCCAGCAGCTTTGGCAGCTCCTACGAGCAGTACTTC. This codes for CASSFGSSYEQYF.

This clonotype was counted only a few times. The rearrangement links TRBV5-1 to TRBJ1-1; the D is unclear. The CDR3 runs to 14 residues. From germline, CDR1 is SGHRS and CDR2 YFSETQ. Between the trimmed V and J ends, which lost 6 bases and 0 bases, there was a span of 12 bases. The DNA of the CDR3 is TGCGCCAGCAAACCTGCCGGGGTGAACACTGAAGCTTTCTTT. It yields the protein CASKPAGVNTEAFF. The complete variable domain, with remaining parts taken from reference TRBV5-1 and TRBJ1-1, reads KAGVTQTPRYLIKTRGQQVTLSCSPISGHRSVSWYQQTPGQGLQFLFEYFSETQRNKGNFPGRFSGRQFSNSRSEMNVSTLELGDSALYLCASKPAGVNTEAFFGQGTRLTVV.

J is TRBJ2-7 and V is TRBV6-5; D gene uncertain. The CDR3 is 15 amino acids. CDR1 is MNHEY, CDR2 SVGAGI, per germline. V dropped 3 bases and J dropped 3 bases, with 15 bases sitting between them. CDR3 DNA sequence: TGTGCCAGCAGTTATTTCCGTAGCTCCTTCTACGAGCAGTACTTC. Its translation: CASSYFRSSFYEQYF.

The V gene is TRBV20-1, the J gene TRBJ1-1, with TRBD1 matching 8 bases. After removal of 3 bases from V and 0 bases from J, the junction contained 6 bases not matched to a gene. There are 15 residues in the CDR3. Looked up from germline, CDR1 is DFQATT and CDR2 is SNEGSKA (reference sequence). CDR3 sequence (DNA): TGCAGTGCTAGCCTGAGGACAGGGCTGAACACTGAAGCTTTCTTT. The encoded protein is CSASLRTGLNTEAFF.

This chain connects TRBV20-1 to TRBJ1-2, with a tentative D call TRBD1 (5 bases). Germline values: CDR1 DFQATT, CDR2 SNEGSKA (reference sequence). CDR3 length: 14 amino acids. V lost 1 base and J 1 base, leaving 10 bases between the germline ends. The CDR3 DNA is TGCAGTGCTAGAGCTGAGGGGCTTAACTATGGCTACACCTTC. It encodes CSARAEGLNYGYTF.

In the case of this clonotype: This may come from a read error, since a much larger clone is one base off. The chain has TRBV7-6 and TRBJ2-7, with D possibly matching TRBD2 (5 bases). V was shortened by 8 bases and J by 6 bases, with 20 bases between the two germline ends. CDR3 length equals 14 residues. From germline, CDR1 is SGHVS and CDR2 FNYEAQ. The CDR3 nucleotides are TGTGCCAGCGGCCCTAACCGTCTAGCTTTCGAGCAGTACTTC. Its protein product is CASGPNRLAFEQYF.

This clonotype turned up a few times. The chain couples TRBV5-5 to TRBJ1-4, with D possibly being TRBD1 (5 bases). The CDR3 length is 15 residues. Germline V gene data show CDR1 as SGHKS and CDR2 as YYEKEE (reference sequence). Trimming cost V 2 bases and J 3 bases, with 11 bases left between them. The CDR3 spells CASSLDGTANEKLFF. The DNA of the CDR3 is TGTGCCAGCAGCTTAGACGGGACGGCTAATGAAAAACTGTTTTTT.

This clonotype was recorded only once. The chain is built from TRBV6-5 and TRBJ1-4, with D tentatively TRBD1 (5 bases). There are 15 residues in the CDR3. The germline V gene encodes CDR1 MNHEY and CDR2 SVGAGI. The germline V and J ends were trimmed by 6 bases and 13 bases, with 24 bases remaining between them. The CDR3 DNA is TGTGCCAGCAGAAGCACGGACACTTCGGGGAGGGGACTGTTTTTT. This gives the protein CASRSTDTSGRGLFF.

The chain uses TRBV29-1 and TRBJ1-1; D might be TRBD1 (5 bases). The CDR3 totals 12 residues. Germline CDR1 reads SQVTM; CDR2 reads ANQGSEA. V shed 8 bases and J shed 5 bases, with 15 bases lying between them. The DNA of the CDR3 is TGCAGCCGTCAGGGAAGGGGAACTGAAGCTTTCTTT. This translates into CSRQGRGTEAFF.

V is TRBV15 and J is TRBJ1-5, with D unclear. The V gene lost 1 base and the J gene lost 7 bases, with 8 bases spanning the gap. This CDR3 region has 13 residues. CDR1 and CDR2 from the germline V gene are LNHNV and YYDKDF (reference sequence). The CDR3 region is CATSRVRGQPQHF. CDR3 nucleotide sequence: TGTGCCACCAGCAGAGTTCGGGGACAGCCCCAGCATTTT.

The rearrangement links TRBV6-5 to TRBJ2-5; 11 positions match TRBD1. Unmatched junction bases numbered 8, after V lost 4 bases and J lost 4 bases. The CDR3 has 16 amino acids. Germline-derived CDR1 and CDR2 are MNHEY and SVGAGI. The CDR3 coding sequence is TGTGCCAGCAGTTCACCCGCCGGGACAGGGGGAGAGACCCAGTACTTC. Translating gives CASSSPAGTGGETQYF.

This clonotype was recorded at least ten times. The chain is built from TRBV7-9 and TRBJ2-5; 7 positions match TRBD2. Germline-derived CDR1 and CDR2 are SEHNR and FQNEAQ (reference sequence). The CDR3 runs to 13 residues. V shed 5 bases, J shed 6 bases, and the junction held 6 bases outside the gene matches. The CDR3 DNA reads as TGTGCCAGCAGCCACGGGGAGGGGCAGACCCAGTACTTC. As protein: CASSHGEGQTQYF.

This clonotype was counted between two and nine times. One junction end disagrees with the germline gene, perhaps due to a read error. For the CDR3, the DNA is TGTGCCAGCAGTGAAGTGGGCGGGAACCACTTC. Translated, it gives CASSEVGGNHF. This chain links TRBV10-3 with TRBJ2-7; a weak D match, TRBD2 (6 bases). This CDR3 spans 11 amino acids. Germline V CDR1 and CDR2: ENHRY, SYGVKD.

On this clonotype itself: One end of the junction varies from germline; a read error may be responsible. The rearrangement links TRBV7-2 to TRBJ2-5; D unresolved. Germline CDR1 is SGHTA and CDR2 is FQGNSA. The CDR3 is 14 amino acids. The CDR3 DNA sequence: TGCGCCAGCAGCCCCGTCAAGGGATTAGGGACCCAGTACTTC. Its protein product is CASSPVKGLGTQYF.

V gene TRBV2 combines with J gene TRBJ1-4; no clear D gene. Germline V CDR1 and CDR2: SNHLY, FYNNEI. The CDR3 contains 17 residues. Trimming stripped 3 bases from V and 0 bases from J, with 14 bases between. CDR3 protein: CASSEAPREATNEKLFF. The CDR3 DNA follows: TGTGCCAGCAGTGAGGCCCCCCGGGAAGCAACTAATGAAAAACTGTTTTTT.

J is TRBJ2-7 and V is TRBV24-1; D is perhaps TRBD1 (6 bases). CDR3 length: 18 residues. The germline V and J ends were trimmed by 2 bases and 6 bases, with 25 bases remaining between them. Germline loops: CDR1 KGHDR, CDR2 SFDVKD. In DNA, the CDR3 is TGTGCCACCAGTGATTCCGATGTGAGAGGGACACGTGCTGCCGAGCAGTACTTC. Protein sequence: CATSDSDVRGTRAAEQYF.

This clonotype was recorded at least ten times. The rearrangement uses TRBV2 and TRBJ1-5, with a weak D call TRBD1 (6 bases). Germline lookup yields CDR1 SNHLY and CDR2 FYNNEI. This CDR3 is 13 amino acids long. The germline V and J ends were trimmed by 5 bases and 6 bases, with 11 bases remaining between them. The CDR3, as DNA: TGTGCCAGCAGTACAGGGATCGGTCAGCCCCAGCATTTT. Its translation: CASSTGIGQPQHF.

This clonotype was seen repeatedly, ten times or more. The rearrangement uses TRBV7-2 and TRBJ1-1; D may be TRBD1 (6 bases). The CDR3 has 13 residues. V lost 0 bases to trimming and J lost 6 bases, with 8 bases between them. Germline lookup yields CDR1 SGHTA and CDR2 FQGNSA. CDR3 amino acids: CASSLARTAEAFF. The CDR3 region has the DNA TGTGCCAGCAGCTTAGCGAGGACAGCTGAAGCTTTCTTT.

A note on this clonotype: The missing conserved phenylalanine or tryptophan at the end of this CDR3 makes a read error likely. The chain is built from TRBV10-3 and TRBJ1-2; possibly TRBD1 for D (6 bases). Between the trimmed V and J ends, which lost 4 bases and 6 bases, there was a span of 12 bases. The length of the CDR3 is 13 residues. Germline V lookup: CDR1 ENHRY, CDR2 SYGVKD. Here the CDR3 DNA reads TGTGCCATCAGTGCCAGGGGAGGCGATGGCTACACCCTC. Encoded protein: CAISARGGDGYTL.

The chain is built from TRBV5-1 and TRBJ1-3; D gene ambiguous. Germline V gene sequence: CDR1 SGHRS, CDR2 YFSETQ. The ends were cut back, 1 base at V and 0 bases at J, with 20 bases in the middle. CDR3 size: 19 residues. The CDR3 nucleotides read TGCGCCAGCAGCTTGTATGGGCCGACCCTACACGGCTCTGGAAACACCATATATTTT. It is translated as CASSLYGPTLHGSGNTIYF.

Ten or more counts support this clonotype. This chain connects TRBV5-1 to TRBJ1-5; D ambiguous. V was cut by 4 bases and J by 0 bases, with 11 bases left in between. The CDR3 spans 15 residues. Germline CDR1 and CDR2: SGHRS and YFSETQ. The CDR3 bases are TGCGCCAGCAGCCAACAAGGAGATAGCAATCAGCCCCAGCATTTT. The encoded protein is CASSQQGDSNQPQHF. The variable domain in full, completed from reference TRBV5-1 and TRBJ1-5, reads KAGVTQTPRYLIKTRGQQVTLSCSPISGHRSVSWYQQTPGQGLQFLFEYFSETQRNKGNFPGRFSGRQFSNSRSEMNVSTLELGDSALYLCASSQQGDSNQPQHFGDGTRLSIL.